The clone carrying this T cell receptor (beta chain) was recorded once. Its matching antigen is unknown. The sample is drawn from a study of shared clonotypes between healthy human individuals. The study, taken as a whole, reports: What naive subsets generally showed was a larger estimated richness than memory subsets showed. The study's rarefaction showed incomplete sorted-subset sequencing despite large depth.

Germline V lookup: CDR1 MDHEN, CDR2 SYDVKM. V gave up 2 bases and J gave up 0 bases, with 14 bases separating them. The CDR3 contains 16 residues. The table came from immunoSEQ multiplex PCR; TCRdb's copy has only in-frame clones and leaves some out. The sample has some 2,000,000 clones; roughly 94% are singletons. Naive CD45RA+ and memory CD45RA-negative subsets were split from CD4+ cells. The receptor comes from a man between 18 and 29 years old in good health. The sample was naive CD4+ T cells sorted from blood. Stated subset: CD45RA+ positively selected. V gene TRBV28 combines with J gene TRBJ2-7; D is ambiguous. The CDR3 is CASSLVLGSGSYEQYF. The CDR3 DNA sequence: TGTGCCAGCAGTTTAGTCCTGGGGTCGGGCTCCTACGAGCAGTACTTC.